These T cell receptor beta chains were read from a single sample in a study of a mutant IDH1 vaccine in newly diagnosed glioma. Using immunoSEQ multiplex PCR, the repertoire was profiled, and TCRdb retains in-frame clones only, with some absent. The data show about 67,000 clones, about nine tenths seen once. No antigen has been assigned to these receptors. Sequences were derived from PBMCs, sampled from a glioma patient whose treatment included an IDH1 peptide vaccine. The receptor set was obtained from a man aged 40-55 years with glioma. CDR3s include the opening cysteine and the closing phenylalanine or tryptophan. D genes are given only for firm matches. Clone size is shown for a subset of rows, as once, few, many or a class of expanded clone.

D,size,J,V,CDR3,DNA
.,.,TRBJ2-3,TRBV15,CATSSGPWAGSTDTQYF,TGTGCCACCAGCAGTGGACCGTGGGCGGGAAGCACAGATACGCAGTATTTT
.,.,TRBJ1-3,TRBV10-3,CAISDRGVGDTIYF,TGTGCCATCAGTGATCGGGGGGTCGGAGACACCATATATTTT
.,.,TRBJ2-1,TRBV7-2,CASSLYPSSYNEQFF,TGTGCCAGCAGCTTATACCCGAGCTCCTACAATGAGCAGTTCTTC
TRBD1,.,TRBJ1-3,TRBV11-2,CASSPQGGGLTVSGNTIYF,TGTGCCAGCAGCCCCCAGGGGGGGGGCCTGACCGTCTCTGGAAACACCATATATTTT
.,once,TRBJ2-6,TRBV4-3,CASSQEGGSGANVLTF,TGCGCCAGCAGCCAAGAAGGGGGCTCTGGGGCCAACGTCCTGACTTTC
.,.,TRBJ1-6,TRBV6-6,CASSIMDSRNSPLHF,TGTGCCAGCAGTATAATGGACAGCCGAAATTCACCCCTCCACTTT
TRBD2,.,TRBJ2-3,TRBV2,CASSDGGTSTDTQYF,TGTGCCAGCAGTGACGGGGGGACTAGCACAGATACGCAGTATTTT
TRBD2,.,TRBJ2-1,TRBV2,CARGVRTSQSEQFF,TGTGCCAGGGGGGTTAGGACTAGCCAGTCGGAGCAGTTCTTC
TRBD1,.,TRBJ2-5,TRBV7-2,CASSRTGRQETQYF,TGTGCCAGCAGCCGGACAGGCCGCCAAGAGACCCAGTACTTC
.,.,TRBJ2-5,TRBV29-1,CSVEVDRDFQETQYF,TGCAGCGTTGAAGTCGATAGGGATTTCCAAGAGACCCAGTACTTC
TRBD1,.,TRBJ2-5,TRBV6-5,CASSYEDRGVGETQYF,TGTGCCAGCAGTTACGAGGACAGGGGGGTTGGAGAGACCCAGTACTTC
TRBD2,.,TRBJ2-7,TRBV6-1,CASTSGTIATHEQYF,TGTGCCAGCACCAGCGGGACTATTGCGACTCACGAGCAGTACTTC
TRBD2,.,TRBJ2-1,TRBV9,CASSARTSGAYNEQFF,TGTGCCAGCAGCGCCAGGACTAGCGGTGCTTACAATGAGCAGTTCTTC
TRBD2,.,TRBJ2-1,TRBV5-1,CASRLRLAGGQGNNEQFF,TGCGCCAGCAGGTTGAGACTAGCGGGAGGGCAAGGAAACAATGAGCAGTTCTTC
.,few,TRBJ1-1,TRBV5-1,CASSLRGTEAFF,TGCGCCAGCAGCTTGCGAGGCACTGAAGCTTTCTTT
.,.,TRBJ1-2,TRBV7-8,CASSLPLGYGYTF,TGTGCCAGCAGCTTGCCCTTGGGCTATGGCTACACCTTC
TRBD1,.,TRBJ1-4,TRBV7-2,CASSSDRGLGEKLFF,TGTGCCAGCAGCTCAGACAGGGGGCTGGGTGAAAAACTGTTTTTT
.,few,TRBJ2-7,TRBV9,CASTLDSHSYEQYF,TGTGCCAGCACCCTAGACAGTCACTCCTACGAGCAGTACTTC
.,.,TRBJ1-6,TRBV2,CASSSRRAVNSPLHF,TGTGCCAGCAGTTCTCGCAGGGCGGTAAATTCACCCCTCCACTTT
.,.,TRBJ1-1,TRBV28,CASIPGLTNTEAFF,TGTGCCAGCATTCCAGGACTGACGAACACTGAAGCTTTCTTT
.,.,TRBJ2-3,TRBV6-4,CASSDSSRVTDTQYF,TGTGCCAGCAGTGACTCGTCCAGGGTCACAGATACGCAGTATTTT
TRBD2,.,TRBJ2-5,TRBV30,CAGGWVAGGRETQYF,TGTGCCGGGGGATGGGTAGCGGGAGGGAGAGAGACCCAGTACTTC
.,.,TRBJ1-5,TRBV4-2,CASSPHAGGILVSNQPQHF,TGTGCCAGCAGCCCTCACGCGGGGGGTATTCTGGTTAGCAATCAGCCCCAGCATTTT
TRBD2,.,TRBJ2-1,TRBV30,CASTSGGGYNEQFF,TGTGCCTCGACTTCGGGCGGGGGCTACAATGAGCAGTTCTTC
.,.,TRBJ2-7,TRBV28,CASSRRYEQYF,TGTGCCAGCAGTCGCAGATACGAGCAGTACTTC
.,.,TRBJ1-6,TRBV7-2,CASSQVNSPLHF,TGTGCCAGCAGTCAAGTGAATTCACCCCTCCACTTT
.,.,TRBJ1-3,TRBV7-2,CARTDCTIYF,TGTGCCAGGACGGACTGCACCATATATTTT
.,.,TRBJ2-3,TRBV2,CASGGQSLSTDTQYF,TGTGCCAGCGGTGGACAGTCCCTTAGCACAGATACGCAGTATTTT
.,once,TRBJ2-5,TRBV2,CASSEMPISQETQYF,TGTGCCAGCAGTGAAATGCCCATTTCTCAAGAGACCCAGTACTTC
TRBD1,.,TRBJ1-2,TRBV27,CASRGQGYGYTF,TGTGCCAGCAGGGGACAGGGGTATGGCTACACCTTC
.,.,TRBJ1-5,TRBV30,CAWQGTELNQPQHF,TGTGCCTGGCAGGGGACCGAACTCAATCAGCCCCAGCATTTT
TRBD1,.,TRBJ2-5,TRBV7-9,CASSSTGYETQYF,TGTGCCAGCAGCTCGACAGGGTACGAGACCCAGTACTTC
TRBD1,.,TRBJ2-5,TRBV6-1,CASSIQGAPQETQYF,TGTGCCAGCAGTATTCAGGGGGCCCCCCAAGAGACCCAGTACTTC
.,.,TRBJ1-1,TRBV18,CASSAGQPRTEAFF,TGTGCCAGCTCAGCCGGACAGCCGAGGACTGAAGCTTTCTTT
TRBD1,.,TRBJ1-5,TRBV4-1,CASSQDRGYSNQPQHF,TGCGCCAGCAGCCAGGACAGGGGGTATAGCAATCAGCCCCAGCATTTT